The 15 T cell receptor beta chains reported below all come from one sample, sequenced in a study of T-cell reconstitution after alpha-beta-depleted transplantation in children (dated by TCRdb to about 2016). Libraries were constructed by PCR. The data were produced on an Illumina HiSeq 2500. To normalize quantification of the TCRbeta repertoire, the TCR libraries were built with molecular barcoding that relied on unique molecular identifiers. TCRdb trimmed the raw reads at Q25, called clones with MiXCR and kept productive beta chains. Each record represents a unique CDR3 protein, reported with the most common genes and DNA among its rows. The sample yields around 140,000 distinct CDR3 sequences; 8.8% were counted once. Around a sixth of the sample is taken by the ten largest. The treatment or condition label of this sample denotes: allogeneic hematopoietic cell transplantation with graft depleted of TCRalphabeta T cells and CD19 B cells.

The specimen was PBMCs, mostly from graft donor cells, collected 180 days after TCRalphabeta/CD19-depleted stem cell transplant. Receptors were obtained from a female patient between 2 and 15 years old who had a stem cell transplant for congenital amegakaryocytic thrombocytopenia, so the T cells may come from the graft donor.

V is TRBV6-2 or TRBV6-3 and J is TRBJ1-5; D is perhaps TRBD1 (5 bases). Germline V CDR1 and CDR2: MNHEY, SVGEGT. The V gene lost 2 bases and the J gene lost 5 bases, with 7 bases spanning the gap. This CDR3 is built from 13 residues. CDR3 sequence reads: CASSYRGDQPQHF. The CDR3 DNA is TGTGCCAGCAGTTACAGAGGGGATCAGCCCCAGCATTTT.

This clonotype has ten or more counts. CDR3 nucleotides: TGTGCCAGCAGCTTGTCTGGGATCTACACAGATACGCAGTATTTT. This encodes CASSLSGIYTDTQYF. The rearrangement links TRBV5-6 to TRBJ2-3; D is undetermined. The germline V gene encodes CDR1 SGHDT and CDR2 YYEEEE. Trimming took 1 base from V and 2 from J, leaving 11 bases between them. This CDR3 contains 15 residues.

This clonotype was seen ten or more times. J is TRBJ1-2 and V is TRBV6-1; 7 nucleotides align to TRBD1. This CDR3 has 13 residues. V trimming: 6 bases; J trimming: 7 bases; junction bases outside the gene matches: 8. From germline, CDR1 is MNHNS and CDR2 SASEGT. The CDR3: CASRRRGRGGYTF. The CDR3 DNA sequence: TGTGCCAGCAGGCGTAGGGGGCGGGGTGGCTACACCTTC.

The chain uses TRBV7-8 and TRBJ2-3; 14 bases match TRBD2. CDR3 length: 15 residues. V lost 5 bases and J lost 7; bases outside the gene matches: 5. The germline V gene has CDR1 SGHVS and CDR2 FQNEAQ. The CDR3 region is CASSLGLAGANTQYF. CDR3 DNA: TGTGCCAGCAGCCTGGGACTAGCGGGAGCAAATACGCAGTATTTT.

This clonotype was counted only a few times. V gene TRBV7-2 combines with J gene TRBJ1-2; 7 bases match TRBD1. This CDR3 is built from 15 residues. With 5 bases clipped from V and 4 bases from J, the junction kept 10 bases outside the gene matches. CDR1 is SGHTA and CDR2 is FQGNSA in the germline V gene. The CDR3 region has the DNA TGTGCCAGCAGCCACCAGACAGGGCGGACCTATGGCTACACCTTC. Protein product: CASSHQTGRTYGYTF.

The table lists this clonotype with a few counts. The rearrangement links TRBV18 to TRBJ1-5; D call uncertain. This CDR3 has 14 residues. Germline CDR1 reads KGHSH; CDR2 reads LQKENI. Trimming shortened V by 1 base and J by 0 bases, and 4 bases separated the two germline ends. The CDR3 sequence is CASSPLYSNQPQHF. The CDR3 nucleotides read TGTGCCAGCTCACCACTTTATAGCAATCAGCCCCAGCATTTT.

This clonotype has a count of ten or more. J is TRBJ2-1 and V is TRBV11-2; D gene unclear. The germline gives CDR1 SGHAT, CDR2 FQNNGV. The CDR3 covers 12 residues. The V and J ends lost 6 bases and 9 bases respectively, with 12 bases between them. In DNA form, the CDR3 reads TGTGCCAGCAGGACGACGGGCGGTGAGCAGTTCTTC. The encoded protein is CASRTTGGEQFF. Full variable domain (missing parts from reference TRBV11-2 and TRBJ2-1): EAGVAQSPRYKIIEKRQSVAFWCNPISGHATLYWYQQILGQGPKLLIQFQNNGVVDDSQLPKDRFSAERLKGVDSTLKIQPAKLEDSAVYLCASRTTGGEQFFGPGTRLTVL.

At least ten counts were recorded for this clonotype. This sequence joins TRBV28 and TRBJ1-2; D call uncertain. The CDR3 has 14 residues. Germline V gene lookup returns CDR1 MDHEN and CDR2 SYDVKM. With 3 bases removed from V and 1 base from J, the gap between germline ends came to 9 bases. The CDR3 reads CASSFGSFNYGYTF. The CDR3 coding sequence is TGTGCCAGCAGTTTTGGGTCCTTTAACTATGGCTACACCTTC.

As for this clonotype: This could be a read error, since a much larger clone is one nucleotide away. This sequence joins TRBV5-1 and TRBJ2-2; D is uncertain. The CDR3 is 15 amino acids. Germline CDR1 is SGHRS and CDR2 is YFSETQ. CDR3 loop: CSSSSGPSNTGELFF. CDR3 sequence (DNA): TGCTCCAGCAGCTCCGGCCCTAGTAACACCGGGGAGCTGTTTTTT.

This clonotype was seen many times. The genes are TRBV13 and TRBJ2-7; D call uncertain. The CDR3 totals 13 residues. The V gene lost 1 base and the J gene lost 1 base, with 5 bases spanning the gap. Germline V gene sequence: CDR1 PRHDT, CDR2 FYEKMQ (reference sequence). The CDR3 bases are TGTGCCAGCAGCTTAGTGATGTCCTACGAGCAGTACTTC. Protein sequence: CASSLVMSYEQYF.

This chain connects TRBV10-3 to TRBJ2-2; unclear D gene. The CDR3 covers 14 residues. The germline CDR1 and CDR2 sequences are ENHRY and SYGVKD. V lost 6 bases, J lost 0 bases, and 8 bases lay in between. CDR3 amino acids: CAIRAKSNTGELFF. DNA for the CDR3: TGTGCCATCAGGGCCAAATCGAACACCGGGGAGCTGTTTTTT.

This clonotype was observed many times. The chain combines TRBV5-1 with TRBJ2-4; tentative D call: TRBD1 (6 bases). V was clipped by 4 bases and J by 5 bases, with 10 bases between them. The CDR3 sequence is 13 residues long. Germline CDR1 reads SGHRS; CDR2 reads YFSETQ. CDR3 coding DNA: TGCGCCAGCAGCATAGGACAGCAAAACATTCAGTACTTC. As protein: CASSIGQQNIQYF. Based on the CDR3 plus reference TRBV5-1 and TRBJ2-4, the full variable domain is KAGVTQTPRYLIKTRGQQVTLSCSPISGHRSVSWYQQTPGQGLQFLFEYFSETQRNKGNFPGRFSGRQFSNSRSEMNVSTLELGDSALYLCASSIGQQNIQYFGAGTRLSVL.

This clonotype was counted many times. J is TRBJ1-1 and V is TRBV5-8; tentatively, D is TRBD1 (6 bases). Germline values: CDR1 SGHTS, CDR2 YDEGEE. Deletions cut 2 bases from V and 3 bases from J, with 11 bases between. The CDR3 covers 14 residues. Here the CDR3 reads CASSFPGAYTEAFF. The CDR3 DNA reads TGTGCCAGCAGCTTCCCAGGGGCCTACACTGAAGCTTTCTTT.

The table lists this clonotype with many counts. This chain connects TRBV20-1 to TRBJ2-7; a weak D match, TRBD2 (6 bases). The CDR3 sequence is 14 residues long. The germline gives CDR1 DFQATT, CDR2 SNEGSKA (reference sequence). The V end lost 5 bases, the J end lost 4 bases, and 18 bases lay between the germline ends. CDR3 nucleotides: TGCAGTGCTTCTAGCCCCCGTGGGGGGTACGAGCAGTACTTC. Its protein product is CSASSPRGGYEQYF.

V gene TRBV5-4 combines with J gene TRBJ1-2; tentative D call: TRBD1 (5 bases). The CDR3 runs 15 residues. In germline, CDR1 is SGHNT, CDR2 YYREEE (reference sequence). Trimming left V 0 bases short and J 4 bases short, with 13 bases between. CDR3 DNA: TGTGCCAGCAGCTTGGGGGGGGACCGTTTCTATGGCTACACCTTC. Amino acid sequence: CASSLGGDRFYGYTF.